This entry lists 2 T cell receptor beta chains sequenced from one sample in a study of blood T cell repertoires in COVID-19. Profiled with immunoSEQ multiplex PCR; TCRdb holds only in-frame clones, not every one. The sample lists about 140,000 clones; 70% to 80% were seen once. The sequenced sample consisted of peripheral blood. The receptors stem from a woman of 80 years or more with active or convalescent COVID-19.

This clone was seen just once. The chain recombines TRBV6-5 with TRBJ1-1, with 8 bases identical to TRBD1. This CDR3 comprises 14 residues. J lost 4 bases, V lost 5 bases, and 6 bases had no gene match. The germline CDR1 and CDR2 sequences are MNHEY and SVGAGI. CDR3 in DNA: TGTGCCAGCAGTCCGGACAGGGAGATCACTGAAGCTTTCTTT. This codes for CASSPDREITEAFF.

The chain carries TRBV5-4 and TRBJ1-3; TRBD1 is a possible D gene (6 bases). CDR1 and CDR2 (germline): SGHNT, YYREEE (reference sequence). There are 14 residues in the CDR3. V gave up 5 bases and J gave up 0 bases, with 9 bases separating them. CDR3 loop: CASRDRRSGNTIYF. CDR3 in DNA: TGTGCCAGCAGAGACAGGCGCTCTGGAAACACCATATATTTT. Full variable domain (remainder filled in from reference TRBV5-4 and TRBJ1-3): ETGVTQSPTHLIKTRGQQVTLRCSSQSGHNTVSWYQQALGQGPQFIFQYYREEENGRGNFPPRFSGLQFPNYSSELNVNALELDDSALYLCASRDRRSGNTIYFGEGSWLTVV.